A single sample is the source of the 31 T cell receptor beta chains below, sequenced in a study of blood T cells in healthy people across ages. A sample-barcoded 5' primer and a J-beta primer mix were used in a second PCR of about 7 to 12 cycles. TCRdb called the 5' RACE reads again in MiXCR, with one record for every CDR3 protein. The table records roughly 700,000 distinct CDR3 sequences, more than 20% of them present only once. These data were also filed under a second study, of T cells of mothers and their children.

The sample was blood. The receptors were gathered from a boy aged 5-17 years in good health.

The CDR3 sequence: CASSLTRRVDYNEQFF. The CDR3 bases are TGTGCCAGCAGCTTAACTAGGAGAGTAGACTACAATGAGCAGTTCTTC. The chain is built from TRBV7-3 and TRBJ2-5; D gene unclear. Near its end, the DNA agrees better with TRBJ2-1, so the J call may be wrong. Germline-derived CDR1 and CDR2 are SGHTA and FQGTGA. The CDR3 consists of 16 residues.

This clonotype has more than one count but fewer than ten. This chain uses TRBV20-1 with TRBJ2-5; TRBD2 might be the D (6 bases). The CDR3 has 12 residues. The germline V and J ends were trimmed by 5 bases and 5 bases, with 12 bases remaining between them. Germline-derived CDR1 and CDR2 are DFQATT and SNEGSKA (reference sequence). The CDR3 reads CSASRGRETQYF. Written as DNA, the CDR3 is TGCAGTGCTTCGCGGGGAAGGGAGACCCAGTACTTC.

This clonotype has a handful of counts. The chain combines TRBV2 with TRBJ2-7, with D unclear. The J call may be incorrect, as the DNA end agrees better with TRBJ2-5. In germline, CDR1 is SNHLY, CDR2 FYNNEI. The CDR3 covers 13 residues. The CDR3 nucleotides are TGTGCCAGCGGGAACGAAGTCCAAGAGACCCAGTACTTC. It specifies CASGNEVQETQYF.

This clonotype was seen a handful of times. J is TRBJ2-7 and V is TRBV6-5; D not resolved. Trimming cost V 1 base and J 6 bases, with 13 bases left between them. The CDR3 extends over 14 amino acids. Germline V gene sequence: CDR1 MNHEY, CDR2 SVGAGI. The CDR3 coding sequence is TGTGCCAGCAGTTACTTGGCGGCCTTTGGCGAGCAGTACTTC. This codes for CASSYLAAFGEQYF.

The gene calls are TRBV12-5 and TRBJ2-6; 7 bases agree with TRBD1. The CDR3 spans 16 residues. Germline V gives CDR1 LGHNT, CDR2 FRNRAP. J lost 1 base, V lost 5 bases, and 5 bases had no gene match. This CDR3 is CASGITGVSGANVLTF. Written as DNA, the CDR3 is TGTGCTAGTGGTATAACAGGGGTGTCTGGGGCCAACGTCCTGACTTTC. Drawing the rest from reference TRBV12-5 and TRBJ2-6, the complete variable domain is DARVTQTPRHKVTEMGQEVTMRCQPILGHNTVFWYRQTMMQGLELLAYFRNRAPLDDSGMPKDRFSAEMPDATLATLKIQPSEPRDSAVYFCASGITGVSGANVLTFGAGSRLTVL.

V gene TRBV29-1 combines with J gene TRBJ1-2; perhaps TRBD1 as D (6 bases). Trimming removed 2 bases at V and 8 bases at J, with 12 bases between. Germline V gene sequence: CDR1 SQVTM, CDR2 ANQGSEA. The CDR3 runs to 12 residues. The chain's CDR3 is CSVEMGAEGYTF. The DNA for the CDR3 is TGCAGCGTTGAAATGGGGGCAGAAGGCTACACCTTC.

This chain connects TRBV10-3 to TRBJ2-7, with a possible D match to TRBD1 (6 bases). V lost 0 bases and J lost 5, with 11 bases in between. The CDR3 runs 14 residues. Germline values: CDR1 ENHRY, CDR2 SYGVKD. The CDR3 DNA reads TGTGCCATCAGTGAGTCCACAGGGCAAGACGAGCAGTACTTC. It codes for CAISESTGQDEQYF.

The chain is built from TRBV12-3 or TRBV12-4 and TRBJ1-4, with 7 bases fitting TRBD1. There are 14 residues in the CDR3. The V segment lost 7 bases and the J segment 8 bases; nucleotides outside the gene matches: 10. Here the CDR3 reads CASTMTGMSEKLFF. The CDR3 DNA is TGTGCCAGCACCATGACAGGGATGTCCGAAAAACTGTTTTTT.

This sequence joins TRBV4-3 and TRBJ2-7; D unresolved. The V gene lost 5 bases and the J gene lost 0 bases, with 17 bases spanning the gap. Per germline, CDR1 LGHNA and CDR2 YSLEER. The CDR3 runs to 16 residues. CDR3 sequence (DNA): TGCGCCAGCAGCGAAGGGTCAGTGGGCATCTCCTACGAGCAGTACTTC. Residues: CASSEGSVGISYEQYF.

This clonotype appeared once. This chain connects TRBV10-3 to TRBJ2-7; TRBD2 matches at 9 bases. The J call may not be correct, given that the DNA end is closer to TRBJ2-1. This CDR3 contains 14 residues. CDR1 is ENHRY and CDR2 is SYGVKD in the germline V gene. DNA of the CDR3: TGTGCCATCACCAGCGGGGGGAGATACAATGAGCAGTTCTTC. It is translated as CAITSGGRYNEQFF.

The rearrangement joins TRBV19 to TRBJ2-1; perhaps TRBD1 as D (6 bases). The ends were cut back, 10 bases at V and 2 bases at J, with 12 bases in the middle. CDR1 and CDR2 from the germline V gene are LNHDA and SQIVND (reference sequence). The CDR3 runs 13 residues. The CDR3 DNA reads TGTGCCACCTCCGGGACAACCTACAATGAGCAGTTCTTC. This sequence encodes CATSGTTYNEQFF.

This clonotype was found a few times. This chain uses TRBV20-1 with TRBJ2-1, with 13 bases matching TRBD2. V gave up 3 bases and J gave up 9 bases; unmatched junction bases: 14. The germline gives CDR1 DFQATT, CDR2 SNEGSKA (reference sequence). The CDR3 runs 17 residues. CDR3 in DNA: TGCAGTGCTAGCAAACTACTAGCGGGAGGGCCCGGAAGTGAGCAGTTCTTC. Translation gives CSASKLLAGGPGSEQFF.

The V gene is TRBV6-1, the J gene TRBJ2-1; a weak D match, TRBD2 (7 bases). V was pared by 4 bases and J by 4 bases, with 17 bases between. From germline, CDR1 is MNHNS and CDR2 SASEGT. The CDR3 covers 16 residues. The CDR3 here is CASSAGGDTLYNEQFF. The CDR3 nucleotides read TGTGCCAGCAGTGCGGGGGGCGACACCCTGTACAATGAGCAGTTCTTC.

CDR3 region: CASSRTGGSGQPQHF. CDR3 DNA: TGTGCCAGCAGTCGTACAGGGGGTAGCGGTCAGCCCCAGCATTTT. The chain has TRBV28 and TRBJ1-5; TRBD1 aligns across 8 bases. The length of the CDR3 is 15 residues. V lost 5 bases to trimming and J lost 6 bases; unmatched junction nucleotides: 9. Germline V CDR1 and CDR2: MDHEN, SYDVKM.

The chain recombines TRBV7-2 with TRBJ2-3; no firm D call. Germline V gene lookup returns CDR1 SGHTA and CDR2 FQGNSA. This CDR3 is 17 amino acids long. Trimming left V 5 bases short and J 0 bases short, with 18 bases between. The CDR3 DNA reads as TGTGCCAGCAGCCAAATCCTGGCGTACCCTAGCACAGATACGCAGTATTTT. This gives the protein CASSQILAYPSTDTQYF. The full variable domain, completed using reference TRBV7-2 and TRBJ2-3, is GAGVSQSPSNKVTEKGKDVELRCDPISGHTALYWYRQSLGQGLEFLIYFQGNSAPDKSGLPSDRFSAERTGGSVSTLTIQRTQQEDSAVYLCASSQILAYPSTDTQYFGPGTRLTVL.

The CDR3 here is CASSSAGGPRAFF. The CDR3 DNA is TGTGCCAGCAGTTCTGCGGGGGGTCCGAGAGCTTTCTTT. The rearrangement uses TRBV12-3 or TRBV12-4 and TRBJ1-1, with D perhaps matching TRBD1 (5 bases). Trimming stripped 4 bases from V and 10 bases from J, with 16 bases between. This CDR3 comprises 13 residues.

The CDR3 bases are TGTGCCAGCAGCTTCCAGGGACAGGGTACCAACGTCCTGACTTTC. This sequence encodes CASSFQGQGTNVLTF. This sequence joins TRBV7-8 and TRBJ2-6; 9 positions match TRBD1. CDR1 SGHVS and CDR2 FQNEAQ come from the germline V gene. J lost 8 bases, V lost 3 bases, and 5 bases had no gene match. The CDR3 sequence is 15 residues long.

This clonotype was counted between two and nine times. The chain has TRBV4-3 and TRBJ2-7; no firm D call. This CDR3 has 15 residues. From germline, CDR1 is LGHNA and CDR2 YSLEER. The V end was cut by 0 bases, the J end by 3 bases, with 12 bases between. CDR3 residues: CASSQESRGFYEQYF. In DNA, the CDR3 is TGCGCCAGCAGCCAAGAGTCACGCGGCTTCTACGAGCAGTACTTC.

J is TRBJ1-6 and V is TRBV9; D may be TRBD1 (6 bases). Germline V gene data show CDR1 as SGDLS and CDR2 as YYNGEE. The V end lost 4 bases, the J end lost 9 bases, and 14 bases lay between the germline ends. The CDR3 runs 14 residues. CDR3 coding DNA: TGTGCCAGCAGCCCAAGTCAGGGGCCTTCACCCCTCCACTTT. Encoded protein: CASSPSQGPSPLHF.

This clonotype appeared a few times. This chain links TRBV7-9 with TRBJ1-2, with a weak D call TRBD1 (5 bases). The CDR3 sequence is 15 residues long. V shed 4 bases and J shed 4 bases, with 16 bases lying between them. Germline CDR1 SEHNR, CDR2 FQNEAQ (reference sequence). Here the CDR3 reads CASSSPTETVYGYTF. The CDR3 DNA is TGTGCCAGCAGCTCCCCGACAGAGACCGTCTATGGCTACACCTTC.

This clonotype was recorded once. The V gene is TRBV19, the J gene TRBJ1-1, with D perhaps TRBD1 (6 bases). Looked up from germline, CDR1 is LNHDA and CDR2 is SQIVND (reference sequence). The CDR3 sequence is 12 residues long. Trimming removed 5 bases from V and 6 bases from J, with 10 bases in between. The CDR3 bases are TGTGCCAGTAGTCTACAGGGCCCTGAAGCTTTCTTT. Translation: CASSLQGPEAFF.

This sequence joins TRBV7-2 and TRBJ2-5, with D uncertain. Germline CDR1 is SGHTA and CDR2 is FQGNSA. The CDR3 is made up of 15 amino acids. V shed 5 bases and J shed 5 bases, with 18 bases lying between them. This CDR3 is CASSQWITWSETQYF. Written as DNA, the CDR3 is TGTGCCAGCAGCCAATGGATAACATGGTCCGAGACCCAGTACTTC.

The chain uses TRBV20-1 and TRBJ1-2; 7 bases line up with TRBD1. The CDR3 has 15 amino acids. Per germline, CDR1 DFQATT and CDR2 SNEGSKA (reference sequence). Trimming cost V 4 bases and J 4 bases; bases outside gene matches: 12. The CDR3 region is CSATRQGLDVYGYTF. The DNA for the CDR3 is TGCAGTGCTACCAGACAGGGCCTCGATGTCTATGGCTACACCTTC.

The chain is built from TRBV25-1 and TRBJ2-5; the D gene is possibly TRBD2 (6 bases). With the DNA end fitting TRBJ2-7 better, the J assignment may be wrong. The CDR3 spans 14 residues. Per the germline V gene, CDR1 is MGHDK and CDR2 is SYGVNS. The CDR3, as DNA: TGTGCCAGCAGTCCCATAGGCGGGGACTACGAGCAGTACTTC. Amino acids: CASSPIGGDYEQYF.

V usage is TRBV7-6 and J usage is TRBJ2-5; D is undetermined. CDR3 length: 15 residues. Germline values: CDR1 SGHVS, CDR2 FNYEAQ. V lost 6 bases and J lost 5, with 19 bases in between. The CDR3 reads CASSSLIRKGETQYF. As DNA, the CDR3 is TGTGCCAGCAGTTCTCTTATACGCAAGGGTGAGACCCAGTACTTC. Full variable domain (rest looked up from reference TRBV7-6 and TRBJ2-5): GAGVSQSPRYKVTKRGQDVALRCDPISGHVSLYWYRQALGQGPEFLTYFNYEAQQDKSGLPNDRFSAERPEGSISTLTIQRTEQRDSAMYRCASSSLIRKGETQYFGPGTRLLVL.

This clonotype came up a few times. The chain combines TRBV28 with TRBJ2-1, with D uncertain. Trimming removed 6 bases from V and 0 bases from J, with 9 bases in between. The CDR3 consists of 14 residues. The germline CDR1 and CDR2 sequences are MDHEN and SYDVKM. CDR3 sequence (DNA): TGTGCCAGCAGAAGCGATGGCTCCTACAATGAGCAGTTCTTC. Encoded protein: CASRSDGSYNEQFF.

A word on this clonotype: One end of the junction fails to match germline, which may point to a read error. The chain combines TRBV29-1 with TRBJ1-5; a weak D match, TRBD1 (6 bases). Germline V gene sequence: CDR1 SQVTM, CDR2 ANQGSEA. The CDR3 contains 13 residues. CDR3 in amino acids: CSVGGGDFQPQHF. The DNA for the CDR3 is TGCAGTGTTGGCGGGGGCGATTTCCAGCCCCAGCATTTT. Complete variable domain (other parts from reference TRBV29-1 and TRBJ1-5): SAVISQKPSRDICQRGTSLTIQCQVDSQVTMMFWYRQQPGQSLTLIATANQGSEATYESGFVIDKFPISRPNLTFSTLTVSNMSPEDSSIYLCSVGGGDFQPQHFGDGTRLSIL.

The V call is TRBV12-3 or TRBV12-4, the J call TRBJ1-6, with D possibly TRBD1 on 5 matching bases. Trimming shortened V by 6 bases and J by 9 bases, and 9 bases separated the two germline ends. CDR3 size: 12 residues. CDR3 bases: TGTGCCAGCAGCACGAGGGGTTCACCCCTCCACTTT. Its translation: CASSTRGSPLHF.

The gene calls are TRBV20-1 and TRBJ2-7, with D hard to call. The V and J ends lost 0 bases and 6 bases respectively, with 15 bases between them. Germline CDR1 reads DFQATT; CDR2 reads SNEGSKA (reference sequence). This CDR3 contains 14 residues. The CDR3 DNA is TGCAGTGCTAGAGATCGCGAACTACCTACCGAGCAGTACTTC. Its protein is CSARDRELPTEQYF.

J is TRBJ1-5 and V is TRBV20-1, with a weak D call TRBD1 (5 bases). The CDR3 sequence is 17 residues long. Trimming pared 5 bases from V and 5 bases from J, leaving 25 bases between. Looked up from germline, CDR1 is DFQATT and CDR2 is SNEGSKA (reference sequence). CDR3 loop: CSAALTGPGTDDQPQHF. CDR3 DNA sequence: TGCAGTGCTGCATTAACGGGACCGGGTACAGATGATCAGCCCCAGCATTTT.

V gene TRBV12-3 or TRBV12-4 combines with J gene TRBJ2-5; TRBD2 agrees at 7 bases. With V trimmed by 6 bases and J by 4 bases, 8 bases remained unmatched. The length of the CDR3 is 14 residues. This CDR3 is CASRMTSIRETQYF. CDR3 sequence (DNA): TGTGCCAGCAGAATGACTAGCATCCGAGAGACCCAGTACTTC.